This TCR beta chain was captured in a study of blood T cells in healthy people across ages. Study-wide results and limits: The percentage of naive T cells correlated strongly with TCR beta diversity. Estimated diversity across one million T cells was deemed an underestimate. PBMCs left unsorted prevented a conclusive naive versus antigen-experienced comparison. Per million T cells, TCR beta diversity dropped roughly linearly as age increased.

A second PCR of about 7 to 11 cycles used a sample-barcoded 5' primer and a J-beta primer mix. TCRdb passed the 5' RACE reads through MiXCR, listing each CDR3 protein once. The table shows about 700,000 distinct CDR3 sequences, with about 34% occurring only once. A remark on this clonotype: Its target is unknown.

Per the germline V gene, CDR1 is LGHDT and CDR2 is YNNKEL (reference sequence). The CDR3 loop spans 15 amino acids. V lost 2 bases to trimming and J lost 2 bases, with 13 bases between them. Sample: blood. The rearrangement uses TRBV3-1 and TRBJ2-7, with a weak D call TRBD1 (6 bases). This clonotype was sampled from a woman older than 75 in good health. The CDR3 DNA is TGTGCCAGCAGCCAATTCACGGACAGCACCTACGAGCAGTACTTC. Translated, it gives CASSQFTDSTYEQYF.